These 16 T cell receptor beta chains were all obtained from the same sample, sequenced in a study of vaccination and CD4 T cells after COVID-19. Cultured CD4+ T cells had their DNA profiled by the Oncomine TCR Beta short-read assay. TCRdb reanalysed the PCR reads using MiXCR and keeps one entry per CDR3 protein. The sample has some 21,000 distinct CDR3 sequences, about 45% seen once. Indicated time point: late sampling 161 to 241 days after vaccination in three convalescent patients. Treatment noted: roughly ten-day PBMC culture with coronavirus spike peptide pools or control peptides (ViraFEST assay). For these receptors, no antigen is known. The input for sequencing was CD4+ T cells from blood, cultured in vitro, taken about 7 months after SARS-CoV-2 vaccination. These receptors were obtained from a human donor who had recovered from COVID-19.

This chain uses TRBV6-1 with TRBJ2-7, with TRBD2 matching 8 bases. J lost 5 bases, V lost 0 bases, and 3 bases had no gene match. Germline V CDR1 and CDR2: MNHNS, SASEGT. This CDR3 is built from 14 residues. CDR3 DNA sequence: TGTGCCAGCAGTGAAGCCCTCGGGAGGGACGAGCAGTACTTC. The encoded protein is CASSEALGRDEQYF.

V gene TRBV7-2 combines with J gene TRBJ2-7; 11 positions agree with TRBD2. V was pared by 5 bases and J by 4 bases, with 10 bases of the junction left unmatched. Germline CDR1 SGHTA, CDR2 FQGNSA. The CDR3 is 16 residues long. The CDR3 is CASSPGWLAGGYEQYF. The CDR3 DNA reads TGTGCCAGCAGCCCGGGGTGGTTAGCGGGAGGGTACGAGCAGTACTTC.

The chain carries TRBV7-2 and TRBJ2-1, with TRBD2 identical over 10 bases. Germline-derived CDR1 and CDR2 are SGHTA and FQGNSA. The CDR3 runs to 14 residues. V lost 5 bases and J lost 5; bases outside the gene matches: 3. Written as DNA, the CDR3 is TGTGCCAGCAGCCCTAGCGGGGGAAACAATGAGCAGTTCTTC. Translation: CASSPSGGNNEQFF.

This chain connects TRBV7-2 to TRBJ2-5; unclear D gene. CDR1 is SGHTA, CDR2 FQGNSA, per germline. V was cut by 5 bases and J by 2 bases, with 3 bases left in between. The CDR3 runs 11 residues. The CDR3 is CASSLQETQYF. CDR3 bases: TGTGCCAGCAGCCTACAAGAGACCCAGTACTTC.

This clonotype was detected a few times. The chain has TRBV7-9 and TRBJ2-5; D possibly corresponds to TRBD2 (6 bases). The V gene lost 4 bases and the J gene lost 5 bases, with 20 bases spanning the gap. Germline V gives CDR1 SEHNR, CDR2 FQNEAQ (reference sequence). The CDR3 extends over 16 amino acids. DNA of the CDR3: TGTGCCAGCAGCTGGAGGAGGGCACCCCCTCGGGAGACCCAGTACTTC. Translation: CASSWRRAPPRETQYF.

V gene TRBV7-2 combines with J gene TRBJ1-3; D gene uncertain. Germline V CDR1 and CDR2: SGHTA, FQGNSA. Trimming took 4 bases from V and 0 from J, leaving 1 base between them. The CDR3 has 12 amino acids. CDR3 residues: CASSYSGNTIYF. The CDR3 region has the DNA TGTGCCAGCAGCTACTCTGGAAACACCATATATTTT.

This clonotype appeared a few times. One end of the junction is discordant with germline, which a read error may explain. The chain couples TRBV28 to TRBJ2-5; tentative D call: TRBD1 (6 bases). The CDR3 contains 17 residues. Germline V gene lookup returns CDR1 MDHEN and CDR2 SYDVKM. CDR3 bases: TGTGCGAGCAGTTTAGGGTTACAGGGTGAGGTTTCGGAGACCCAGTACTTC. It specifies CASSLGLQGEVSETQYF.

This clonotype turned up a few times. The chain is built from TRBV6-1 and TRBJ1-2; possibly TRBD1 for D (6 bases). The germline CDR1 and CDR2 sequences are MNHNS and SASEGT. The CDR3 totals 16 residues. V was shortened by 4 bases and J by 5 bases, with 20 bases between the two germline ends. CDR3 in amino acids: CASSGAWGRNDYGYTF. The CDR3 DNA is TGTGCCAGCAGTGGGGCCTGGGGGCGGAATGATTATGGCTACACCTTC.

This clonotype was recorded only once. The chain recombines TRBV7-9 with TRBJ2-7; perhaps D is TRBD1 or TRBD2 (5 bases each). Trimming removed 5 bases at V and 2 bases at J, with 13 bases between. CDR1 is SEHNR, CDR2 FQNEAQ, per germline (reference sequence). The CDR3 spans 14 residues. The CDR3 bases are TGTGCCAGCAGCACCCGTTGGGGGACCTACGAGCAGTACTTC. Translated, it gives CASSTRWGTYEQYF.

The chain uses TRBV6-4 and TRBJ2-7; D is perhaps TRBD2 (6 bases). The germline V gene encodes CDR1 MRHNA and CDR2 SNTAGT. This CDR3 spans 16 amino acids. The germline V and J ends were trimmed by 2 bases and 3 bases, with 17 bases remaining between them. The CDR3 sequence is CASSDPRSGGIYEQYF. Here the CDR3 DNA reads TGTGCCAGCAGTGACCCGCGTTCTGGAGGGATCTACGAGCAGTACTTC.

V is TRBV28 and J is TRBJ2-3, with 7 bases that match TRBD1. The V segment lost 9 bases and the J segment 7 bases; nucleotides outside the gene matches: 13. This CDR3 is built from 14 residues. Per the germline V gene, CDR1 is MDHEN and CDR2 is SYDVKM. The CDR3 loop reads CASYSGQPYYTQYF. In DNA form, the CDR3 reads TGTGCCAGTTACTCGGGACAGCCCTACTATACGCAGTATTTT.

The gene calls are TRBV19 and TRBJ1-1, with D possibly TRBD1 on 5 matching bases. The CDR3 spans 13 residues. The germline V and J ends were trimmed by 9 bases and 4 bases, with 15 bases remaining between them. Germline lookup yields CDR1 LNHDA and CDR2 SQIVND (reference sequence). In nucleotides, the CDR3 is TGTGCCAGCGTTGACAGAGGGATCACTGAAGCTTTCTTT. This sequence encodes CASVDRGITEAFF.

The V gene is TRBV11-2, the J gene TRBJ1-2; 7 positions match TRBD1. Germline lookup yields CDR1 SGHAT and CDR2 FQNNGV. The CDR3 is made up of 15 amino acids. The trim removed 5 bases at V and 1 base at J, leaving 7 bases unmatched. CDR3 DNA sequence: TGTGCCAGCAGCGTTGGACAGGCGTTTAACTATGGCTACACCTTC. Amino acids: CASSVGQAFNYGYTF.

The sample holds a few counts of this clonotype. The chain recombines TRBV19 with TRBJ2-3, with 7 nucleotides matching TRBD2. V gave up 5 bases and J gave up 2 bases; unmatched junction bases: 4. The germline V gene has CDR1 LNHDA and CDR2 SQIVND (reference sequence). The CDR3 has 14 residues. In DNA form, the CDR3 reads TGTGCCAGTAGTGAAGCGGGAATCACAGATACGCAGTATTTT. This translates into CASSEAGITDTQYF.

The V and J genes are TRBV28 and TRBJ1-5; D ambiguous. Germline V gene lookup returns CDR1 MDHEN and CDR2 SYDVKM. The CDR3 totals 12 residues. The V and J ends lost 5 bases and 5 bases respectively, with 7 bases between them. The CDR3 region is CASSEVDQPQHF. In nucleotides, the CDR3 is TGTGCCAGCAGTGAAGTGGATCAGCCCCAGCATTTT.

This clonotype was observed once. The chain recombines TRBV27 with TRBJ2-5; D might be TRBD1 (6 bases). The CDR3 has 16 residues. Germline V gene lookup returns CDR1 MNHEY and CDR2 SMNVEV (reference sequence). Deletions cut 0 bases from V and 2 bases from J, with 13 bases between. The DNA for the CDR3 is TGTGCCAGCAGTTTATCGTCCCCGACAGGACAAGAGACCCAGTACTTC. The encoded protein is CASSLSSPTGQETQYF.